Described below is a single T cell receptor (beta chain) sequence and its context. The antigen is undetermined. Each donor was healthy, and each was a bone marrow donor. This entry is derived from a study of cytomegalovirus exposure and HLA in healthy donors. Primers for the PCR totalled 60 Vbeta and 13 Jbeta. Assay: immunoSEQ multiplex PCR; the TCRdb copy retains only in-frame clones and omits some. This sample has 120,000 or so clones; 65% to 80% occur once, and the top ten carry 2.5% to 3%. Study-level points and caveats: In a later analysis, CMV-associated beta chains were mostly HLA-associated, it appeared. Later on, an analysis showed TCR association rates differing by HLA locus, with DRB1 the most and HLA-C the fewest.

The sequence was obtained from a woman aged 60-75 years in good health and CMV-seropositive. The specimen sequenced was PBMCs.

CDR3 nucleotide sequence: TGTGCCATCAGGAGGGGACAGCAAGAGACCCAGTACTTC. Its translation: CAIRRGQQETQYF. This sequence joins TRBV10-3 and TRBJ2-5; 7 bases are shared with TRBD1. The germline CDR1 and CDR2 sequences are ENHRY and SYGVKD. CDR3 length: 13 residues. Trimming took 6 bases from V and 2 from J; bases not matched to a gene: 3.